A single sample is the source of the 20 T cell receptor beta chains below, sequenced in a study of cytomegalovirus exposure and HLA in healthy donors. The protocol was immunoSEQ multiplex PCR, while the TCRdb copy is restricted to in-frame clones and leaves out a portion. Here the sample spans 150,000 to 200,000 clones, 86% being singletons. Material for sequencing was PBMCs. The receptors come from a woman in her late teens or twenties in good health and CMV-seronegative.

This CDR3 is CASRGTGLSYNEQFF. CDR3 nucleotides: TGTGCCAGCAGGGGGACAGGGTTATCCTACAATGAGCAGTTCTTC. V is TRBV6-1 and J is TRBJ2-1; 9 bases are shared with TRBD1. Germline CDR1 and CDR2: MNHNS and SASEGT. V gave up 6 bases and J gave up 1 base; unmatched junction bases: 4. CDR3 length equals 15 residues.

The chain links TRBV4-1 to TRBJ1-5; D gene unclear. The germline V gene has CDR1 MGHRA and CDR2 YSYEKL. The germline V and J ends were trimmed by 0 bases and 0 bases, with 6 bases remaining between them. The CDR3 loop spans 15 amino acids. Here the CDR3 DNA reads TGCGCCAGCAGCCAAGATCGAGGTAGCAATCAGCCCCAGCATTTT. Translated: CASSQDRGSNQPQHF.

The chain employs TRBV29-1 and TRBJ1-1; the D is unclear. Germline V gene sequence: CDR1 SQVTM, CDR2 ANQGSEA. V lost 4 bases and J 4 bases, leaving 13 bases between the germline ends. The CDR3 totals 13 residues. The CDR3 loop reads CSVVRILGTEAFF. CDR3 DNA: TGCAGCGTTGTCAGGATTTTGGGCACTGAAGCTTTCTTT.

This clone was observed a single time. This chain connects TRBV9 to TRBJ1-1; D is uncertain. From germline, CDR1 is SGDLS and CDR2 YYNGEE. The CDR3 totals 15 residues. V lost 0 bases to trimming and J lost 5 bases, with 14 bases between them. The DNA for the CDR3 is TGTGCCAGCAGCGTAGAAGGGAGACTGGGGACTGAAGCTTTCTTT. Its translation: CASSVEGRLGTEAFF.

This sequence joins TRBV9 and TRBJ2-2; the match to TRBD2 covers 7 bases. The CDR3 sequence is 15 residues long. Germline CDR1 SGDLS, CDR2 YYNGEE. The V gene end was trimmed by 4 bases and the J gene end by 5 bases; junction bases not matched to a gene: 8. The CDR3 region is CASSPSGAGTGELFF. The CDR3 coding sequence is TGTGCCAGCAGCCCCAGCGGGGCTGGAACCGGGGAGCTGTTTTTT.

In its sample, this clone was seen many times. The chain joins TRBV11-2 to TRBJ2-1; 10 bases match TRBD1. The CDR3 is 13 amino acids. The V gene end was trimmed by 10 bases and the J gene end by 4 bases; junction bases not matched to a gene: 4. CDR1 and CDR2 (germline): SGHAT, FQNNGV. The CDR3 DNA reads as TGTGCCACCCGGGACAGGGGTTACAATGAGCAGTTCTTC. Encoded protein: CATRDRGYNEQFF.

This clone was counted a single time. As DNA, the CDR3 is TGTGCCAGCAGTCCCGGGACAGGGGGCTTAGGAGATAGTATATTGACCTTC. It translates to CASSPGTGGLGDSILTF. The chain has TRBV25-1 and TRBJ1-2, with 12 bases matching TRBD1. The CDR3 loop spans 17 amino acids. The germline CDR1 and CDR2 sequences are MGHDK and SYGVNS. Trimming cost V 5 bases and J 14 bases; bases outside gene matches: 21.

The gene calls are TRBV19 and TRBJ2-7; TRBD1 matches at 11 bases. The CDR3 sequence is 14 residues long. Germline V gives CDR1 LNHDA, CDR2 SQIVND (reference sequence). V lost 5 bases and J lost 7; bases outside the gene matches: 7. DNA for the CDR3: TGTGCCAGTAGTCCCGGACAGGGGGCTGAGGAGCAGTACTTC. Residues: CASSPGQGAEEQYF.

J is TRBJ1-2 and V is TRBV4-1; TRBD1 matches 8 bases. Trimming at V came to 3 bases and at J to 6 bases, leaving 12 bases not matched to a gene. CDR1 is MGHRA and CDR2 is YSYEKL in the germline V gene. The CDR3 consists of 16 residues. The CDR3 spells CASSHRDFRQGNGYTF. For the CDR3, the DNA is TGCGCCAGCAGCCATCGTGATTTCCGACAGGGGAATGGCTACACCTTC.

J is TRBJ1-1 and V is TRBV30; TRBD1 is a possible D gene (6 bases). Germline CDR1 reads GTSNPN; CDR2 reads SVGIG (reference sequence). V lost 5 bases, J lost 0 bases, and 16 bases lay in between. This CDR3 is built from 15 residues. CDR3 in DNA: TGTGCCTGGTGGTCAGGGGACACCATGAACACTGAAGCTTTCTTT. It is translated as CAWWSGDTMNTEAFF.

The V call is TRBV4-3, the J call TRBJ1-2; possibly TRBD1 for D (5 bases). The V end lost 0 bases, the J end lost 4 bases, and 15 bases lay between the germline ends. From germline, CDR1 is LGHNA and CDR2 YSLEER. The CDR3 is 16 residues long. The CDR3 bases are TGCGCCAGCAGCCAAGAAGTGCGGGGCGCGGGCTATGGCTACACCTTC. It specifies CASSQEVRGAGYGYTF.

This clone was seen only once. The chain recombines TRBV7-2 with TRBJ1-4; no reliable D call. Germline V gene lookup returns CDR1 SGHTA and CDR2 FQGNSA. CDR3 length: 19 amino acids. The V gene lost 1 base and the J gene lost 0 bases, with 18 bases spanning the gap. The DNA for the CDR3 is TGTGCCAGCAGCTTAGTATCCGGTCCTGGACTTGCAACTAATGAAAAACTGTTTTTT. Amino acid sequence: CASSLVSGPGLATNEKLFF.

The chain carries TRBV5-1 and TRBJ2-3; possible D gene TRBD1, 5 bases. This CDR3 has 15 residues. Trimming stripped 4 bases from V and 2 bases from J, with 14 bases between. Germline-derived CDR1 and CDR2 are SGHRS and YFSETQ. The CDR3: CASSENRPYTDTQYF. CDR3 coding DNA: TGCGCCAGCAGCGAAAACAGGCCCTACACAGATACGCAGTATTTT.

The V gene is TRBV12-5, the J gene TRBJ2-5; 9 bases are shared with TRBD2. V shed 3 bases, J shed 2 bases, and the junction held 7 bases outside the gene matches. Germline lookup yields CDR1 LGHNT and CDR2 FRNRAP. The CDR3 spans 16 residues. CDR3 sequence reads: CASGFNGLAGQETQYF. CDR3 nucleotides: TGTGCTAGTGGTTTCAACGGGCTAGCGGGGCAAGAGACCCAGTACTTC.

V and J are TRBV7-9 and TRBJ2-7, with no clear D. Trimming pared 3 bases from V and 0 bases from J, leaving 12 bases between. Per the germline V gene, CDR1 is SEHNR and CDR2 is FQNEAQ (reference sequence). This CDR3 has 15 residues. The CDR3 DNA is TGTGCCAGCAGCTTCGCCAGCTGGAGCTCCTACGAGCAGTACTTC. Translation gives CASSFASWSSYEQYF.

This clone has a handful of counts. This chain joins TRBV19 and TRBJ2-1, with a weak D call TRBD1 (6 bases). The CDR3 contains 14 residues. Per germline, CDR1 LNHDA and CDR2 SQIVND (reference sequence). Trimming cost V 5 bases and J 6 bases, with 14 bases left between them. CDR3 bases: TGTGCCAGTAGTTTTGGGACACCAATCAATGAGCAGTTCTTC. Its protein is CASSFGTPINEQFF.

The genes are TRBV18 and TRBJ1-2; D ambiguous. CDR1 is KGHSH, CDR2 LQKENI, per germline. V was trimmed by 5 bases and J by 4 bases, leaving 17 bases between them. The CDR3 covers 15 residues. CDR3 sequence: CASSSRNGVGYGYTF. CDR3 sequence (DNA): TGTGCCAGCTCATCGAGAAACGGAGTCGGCTATGGCTACACCTTC. Supplemented by reference TRBV18 and TRBJ1-2, the full variable domain reads NAGVMQNPRHLVRRRGQEARLRCSPMKGHSHVYWYRQLPEEGLKFMVYLQKENIIDESGMPKERFSAEFPKEGPSILRIQQVVRGDSAAYFCASSSRNGVGYGYTFGSGTRLTVV.

The chain uses TRBV27 and TRBJ1-5; 11 bases map to TRBD1. This CDR3 is 16 amino acids long. V lost 6 bases and J lost 6; bases outside the gene matches: 10. Germline CDR1 and CDR2: MNHEY and SMNVEV (reference sequence). The DNA for the CDR3 is TGTGCCAGCAGCGTAAAGGGGACAGGGGGAAGTCAGCCCCAGCATTTT. It codes for CASSVKGTGGSQPQHF.

The chain recombines TRBV5-1 with TRBJ2-3, with D tentatively TRBD1 (5 bases). This CDR3 spans 18 amino acids. Per germline, CDR1 SGHRS and CDR2 YFSETQ. Trimming pared 4 bases from V and 4 bases from J, leaving 25 bases between. CDR3 loop: CASSPYGPGLRVPDTQYF. The CDR3 nucleotides read TGCGCCAGCAGCCCTTATGGTCCGGGCCTCAGGGTCCCAGATACGCAGTATTTT.

CDR3 in DNA: TGCGCCAGCAGCGACGGGGGTTCTGCGGTCAATGAGCAGTTCTTC. Its translation is CASSDGGSAVNEQFF. The chain uses TRBV4-1 and TRBJ2-1, with D possibly being TRBD2 (6 bases). The CDR3 is 15 residues long. Germline V gives CDR1 MGHRA, CDR2 YSYEKL. V lost 5 bases and J 6 bases, leaving 17 bases between the germline ends.